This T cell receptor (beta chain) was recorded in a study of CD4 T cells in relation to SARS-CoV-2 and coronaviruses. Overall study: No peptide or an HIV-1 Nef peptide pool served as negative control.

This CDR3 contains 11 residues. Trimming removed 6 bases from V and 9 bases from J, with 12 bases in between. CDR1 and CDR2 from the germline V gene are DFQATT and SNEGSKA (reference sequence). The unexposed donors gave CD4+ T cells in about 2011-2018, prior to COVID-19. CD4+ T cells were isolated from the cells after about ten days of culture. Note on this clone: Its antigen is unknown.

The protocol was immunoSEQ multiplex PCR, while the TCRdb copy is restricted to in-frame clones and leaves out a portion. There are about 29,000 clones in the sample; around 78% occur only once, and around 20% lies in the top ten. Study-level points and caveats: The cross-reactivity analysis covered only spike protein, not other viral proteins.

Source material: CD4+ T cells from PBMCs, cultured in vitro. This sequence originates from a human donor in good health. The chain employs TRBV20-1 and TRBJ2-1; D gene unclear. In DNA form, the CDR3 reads TGCAGTGCCGTCCCTTGGGGTGAGCAGTTCTTC. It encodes CSAVPWGEQFF.